The entry below gives a single TCR beta chain sequence along with its context. Its specificity is not known. The data belong to a study of T cells in Graves' hyperthyroidism and ophthalmopathy. With 6 bases removed from V and 4 bases from J, the gap between germline ends came to 15 bases. CDR1 is SNHLY, CDR2 FYNNEI, per germline. The CDR3 consists of 14 residues. Study-wide points: The model anticipated ophthalmopathy a median about six months pre-onset. Blood also showed most of the thyroid clonotypes that were expanded above 0.001.

RNA transcripts provided the source from which TCR beta CDR3 regions were amplified. TCR CDR3 regions were first amplified by RT-PCR with HTBI primers. TCRdb re-called the multiplex PCR reads with MiXCR, one entry per CDR3 protein. Counted here are 500,000 to 800,000 distinct CDR3 sequences, 40% to 55% occurring once; the ten biggest clones make up roughly 6.5%. This sequence originates from an adult man with Graves' disease, either hyperthyroidism or ophthalmopathy (not recorded which). The V call is TRBV2, the J call TRBJ1-2, with D possibly TRBD1 on 6 matching bases. What was sequenced was peripheral blood or thyroid tissue (not recorded which). The CDR3 DNA follows: TGTGCCAGCAGGACCCGGACAGAGGGCTATGGCTACACCTTC. Its protein is CASRTRTEGYGYTF.